The rows below give T cell receptor beta chains drawn from one sample of a study of blood T cell repertoires in COVID-19. Sequencing was performed with immunoSEQ multiplex PCR; in TCRdb, only in-frame clones are kept and a portion is missing. The sample shows approximately 49,000 clones, 65% to 90% of them seen only once. The sequenced sample was peripheral blood. The receptors were gathered from a woman aged 80 or older with COVID-19, enrolled during active disease. Both conserved end residues are part of each CDR3. The D gene is left open where the match is weak. The size entry is marked missing in some rows and otherwise reads once, few, many or a size class.

j_call: TRBJ1-2
clone_size: few
cdr3_length: 12
v_call: TRBV29-1
d_call: .
cdr3_nt: TGCAGCGTTGAAGGACAGGTCTATGGCTACACCTTC
cdr3_aa: CSVEGQVYGYTF

j_call: TRBJ2-7
clone_size: .
cdr3_length: 15
v_call: TRBV5-1
d_call: .
cdr3_nt: TGCGCCAGCAGCTTAAATGGGGGGTATAGTGACGAGCAGTACTTC
cdr3_aa: CASSLNGGYSDEQYF

j_call: TRBJ2-7
clone_size: .
cdr3_length: 14
v_call: TRBV7-8
d_call: .
cdr3_nt: TGTGCCAGCAGCTTAATAGCTGGAACCTACGAGCAGTACTTC
cdr3_aa: CASSLIAGTYEQYF

j_call: TRBJ1-3
clone_size: .
cdr3_length: 15
v_call: TRBV3-1/TRBV3-2
d_call: .
cdr3_nt: TGTGCCAGCAGCCAAGTCCGGAGCTCTGGAAACACCATATATTTT
cdr3_aa: CASSQVRSSGNTIYF

j_call: TRBJ1-2
clone_size: few
cdr3_length: 14
v_call: TRBV7-2
d_call: .
cdr3_nt: TGTGCCAGCAGCTTAATGGGACTTGGCTATGGCTACACCTTC
cdr3_aa: CASSLMGLGYGYTF

j_call: TRBJ2-1
clone_size: .
cdr3_length: 16
v_call: TRBV6-2/TRBV6-3
d_call: TRBD2
cdr3_nt: TGTGCCAGCAGTCCCCGGATTAGCGGGGCTTACAATGAGCAGTTCTTC
cdr3_aa: CASSPRISGAYNEQFF

j_call: TRBJ2-2
clone_size: .
cdr3_length: 15
v_call: TRBV15
d_call: TRBD2
cdr3_nt: TGTGCCACCAGCAGCGGGACTAGCGACACCGGGGAGCTGTTTTTT
cdr3_aa: CATSSGTSDTGELFF

j_call: TRBJ2-5
clone_size: .
cdr3_length: 13
v_call: TRBV12-3/TRBV12-4
d_call: .
cdr3_nt: TGTGCCAGCAGTGGCGGGGTCATAGAGACCCAGTACTTC
cdr3_aa: CASSGGVIETQYF

j_call: TRBJ1-2
clone_size: .
cdr3_length: 14
v_call: TRBV10-3
d_call: TRBD1
cdr3_nt: TGTGCCATCAGGGGGACAGGGGGTAACTATGGCTACACCTTC
cdr3_aa: CAIRGTGGNYGYTF

j_call: TRBJ1-1
clone_size: .
cdr3_length: 15
v_call: TRBV18
d_call: TRBD1
cdr3_nt: TGTGCCAGCTCACCAACTGCCAGGGGGTACACTGAAGCTTTCTTT
cdr3_aa: CASSPTARGYTEAFF

j_call: TRBJ1-5
clone_size: .
cdr3_length: 15
v_call: TRBV7-2
d_call: .
cdr3_nt: TGTGCCAGCACCGAGAGGTCGTCTGGAAATCAGCCCCAGCATTTT
cdr3_aa: CASTERSSGNQPQHF

j_call: TRBJ2-7
clone_size: .
cdr3_length: 14
v_call: TRBV19
d_call: .
cdr3_nt: TGTGCCAGTAGTCGAGAGGCCTTCTCCTACGAGCAGTACTTC
cdr3_aa: CASSREAFSYEQYF

j_call: TRBJ2-7
clone_size: .
cdr3_length: 13
v_call: TRBV19
d_call: .
cdr3_nt: TGTGCCAGTGGCTGGAGGGGACGGTACGAGCAGTACTTC
cdr3_aa: CASGWRGRYEQYF

j_call: TRBJ2-1
clone_size: few
cdr3_length: 13
v_call: TRBV18
d_call: .
cdr3_nt: TGTGCCAGCTCACCTTGGCAGGGGAGTGAGCAGTTCTTC
cdr3_aa: CASSPWQGSEQFF

j_call: TRBJ1-3
clone_size: .
cdr3_length: 12
v_call: TRBV9
d_call: .
cdr3_nt: TGTGCCAGCATGACCCGTAGCCACACCATATATTTT
cdr3_aa: CASMTRSHTIYF

j_call: TRBJ1-1
clone_size: .
cdr3_length: 15
v_call: TRBV28
d_call: .
cdr3_nt: TGTGCCAGCAGTTTAAGCTTTGGTGAAGCACAGGTGGCTTTCTTT
cdr3_aa: CASSLSFGEAQVAFF

j_call: TRBJ1-5
clone_size: .
cdr3_length: 15
v_call: TRBV6-5
d_call: .
cdr3_nt: TGTGCCAGCAAGCGAGCCAGGGAGGGGGTTCAGCCCCAGCATTTT
cdr3_aa: CASKRAREGVQPQHF

j_call: TRBJ2-2
clone_size: .
cdr3_length: 13
v_call: TRBV30
d_call: .
cdr3_nt: TGTGCCTGGGGGTTGGCCAACACCGGGGAGCTGTTTTTT
cdr3_aa: CAWGLANTGELFF

j_call: TRBJ1-2
clone_size: few
cdr3_length: 15
v_call: TRBV7-9
d_call: TRBD1
cdr3_nt: TGTGCCAGCAGCCCCCGGACAGGGCAGAAGTATGGCTACACCTTC
cdr3_aa: CASSPRTGQKYGYTF

j_call: TRBJ2-2
clone_size: .
cdr3_length: 14
v_call: TRBV6-1
d_call: .
cdr3_nt: TGTGCCAGCAGTTCATGGAAGGGGACCGGGGAGCTGTTTTTT
cdr3_aa: CASSSWKGTGELFF

j_call: TRBJ1-1
clone_size: .
cdr3_length: 13
v_call: TRBV30
d_call: .
cdr3_nt: TGTGCCCGTCAACCGGGATGGGGCACTGAAGCTTTCTTT
cdr3_aa: CARQPGWGTEAFF

j_call: TRBJ2-3
clone_size: .
cdr3_length: 14
v_call: TRBV5-1
d_call: .
cdr3_nt: TGCGCCAGCAGCGTGCGGCAAGGCACAGATACGCAGTATTTT
cdr3_aa: CASSVRQGTDTQYF

j_call: TRBJ2-7
clone_size: few
cdr3_length: 18
v_call: TRBV19
d_call: TRBD2
cdr3_nt: TGTGCCAGTAGTACCCCCTCCACGGGACTAGCGGACCCATGGGAGCAGTACTTC
cdr3_aa: CASSTPSTGLADPWEQYF

j_call: TRBJ1-2
clone_size: once
cdr3_length: 13
v_call: TRBV5-1
d_call: .
cdr3_nt: TGCGCCAGCAGCCAAGACAGTTTTTACGGCTACACCTTC
cdr3_aa: CASSQDSFYGYTF

j_call: TRBJ2-5
clone_size: .
cdr3_length: 16
v_call: TRBV25-1
d_call: .
cdr3_nt: TGTGCCAGCAGTGAATGGGTTAGCGGCGACCAAGAGACCCAGTACTTC
cdr3_aa: CASSEWVSGDQETQYF

j_call: TRBJ2-5
clone_size: .
cdr3_length: 14
v_call: TRBV5-4
d_call: .
cdr3_nt: TGTGCCAGCAGCTTCTCGCGGGCCGAAGAGACCCAGTACTTC
cdr3_aa: CASSFSRAEETQYF

j_call: TRBJ2-7
clone_size: .
cdr3_length: 14
v_call: TRBV27
d_call: TRBD2
cdr3_nt: TGTGCCAGCAGTAAGACTAGCGATGCCTACGAGCAGTACTTC
cdr3_aa: CASSKTSDAYEQYF

j_call: TRBJ2-7
clone_size: .
cdr3_length: 14
v_call: TRBV28
d_call: .
cdr3_nt: TGTGCCAGCAGCCCGACGGACATAGACTACGAGCAGTACTTC
cdr3_aa: CASSPTDIDYEQYF

j_call: TRBJ2-1
clone_size: .
cdr3_length: 15
v_call: TRBV14
d_call: .
cdr3_nt: TGTGCCAGCAGCTCGGCCGGGGGAGTCGGCAATGAGCAGTTCTTC
cdr3_aa: CASSSAGGVGNEQFF

j_call: TRBJ2-1
clone_size: .
cdr3_length: 19
v_call: TRBV5-1
d_call: TRBD2
cdr3_nt: TGCGCCAGCAGCTTGGGACTAGCGGGCGGAGTTGGCTCCTACAATGAGCAGTTCTTC
cdr3_aa: CASSLGLAGGVGSYNEQFF

j_call: TRBJ2-1
clone_size: .
cdr3_length: 17
v_call: TRBV7-3
d_call: .
cdr3_nt: TGTGCCAGCAGCCCCAAAGCCGGTGCAAGCTCCTACAATGAGCAGTTCTTC
cdr3_aa: CASSPKAGASSYNEQFF

j_call: TRBJ2-2
clone_size: .
cdr3_length: 15
v_call: TRBV7-9
d_call: .
cdr3_nt: TGTGCCAGCAGGACCCCGGGAACTAACACCGGGGAGCTGTTTTTT
cdr3_aa: CASRTPGTNTGELFF

j_call: TRBJ2-3
clone_size: .
cdr3_length: 15
v_call: TRBV7-9
d_call: TRBD2
cdr3_nt: TGTGCCAGCAGCTTTGCGGGAGGCGTCGCAGATACGCAGTATTTT
cdr3_aa: CASSFAGGVADTQYF

j_call: TRBJ2-7
clone_size: .
cdr3_length: 15
v_call: TRBV6-4
d_call: TRBD1
cdr3_nt: TGTGCCAGCAGTCACAAGGGACAGGGTAGCTACGAGCAGTACTTC
cdr3_aa: CASSHKGQGSYEQYF

j_call: TRBJ2-7
clone_size: .
cdr3_length: 13
v_call: TRBV2
d_call: TRBD2
cdr3_nt: TGTGCCAGCAGTTCTAGCGGGAGGATCGAGCAGTACTTC
cdr3_aa: CASSSSGRIEQYF

j_call: TRBJ2-3
clone_size: .
cdr3_length: 14
v_call: TRBV29-1
d_call: .
cdr3_nt: TGCAGCGAAGGCACAGGGTTGAACACAGATACGCAGTATTTT
cdr3_aa: CSEGTGLNTDTQYF

j_call: TRBJ2-5
clone_size: .
cdr3_length: 16
v_call: TRBV4-1
d_call: TRBD2
cdr3_nt: TGCGCCAGCAGCCAAGGGCGGACTAGCGGTCAAGAGACCCAGTACTTC
cdr3_aa: CASSQGRTSGQETQYF

j_call: TRBJ1-6
clone_size: few
cdr3_length: 14
v_call: TRBV6-5
d_call: TRBD1
cdr3_nt: TGTGCCAGCAGCAGAACAGGGGGCAATTCACCCCTCCACTTT
cdr3_aa: CASSRTGGNSPLHF

j_call: TRBJ2-5
clone_size: .
cdr3_length: 13
v_call: TRBV5-5
d_call: .
cdr3_nt: TGTGCCAGCAGCTCAAGGCGGCAAGAGACCCAGTACTTC
cdr3_aa: CASSSRRQETQYF

j_call: TRBJ1-4
clone_size: .
cdr3_length: 12
v_call: TRBV19
d_call: .
cdr3_nt: TGTGCCAGTAGTATTCGGGGGGAAAAACTGTTTTTT
cdr3_aa: CASSIRGEKLFF

j_call: TRBJ2-3
clone_size: .
cdr3_length: 13
v_call: TRBV27
d_call: .
cdr3_nt: TGTGCCAGCACACGGTCTAGCACAGATACGCAGTATTTT
cdr3_aa: CASTRSSTDTQYF

j_call: TRBJ1-2
clone_size: once
cdr3_length: 13
v_call: TRBV6-5
d_call: .
cdr3_nt: TGTGCCAGCAGTCCGGACAGTAACTATGGCTACACCTTC
cdr3_aa: CASSPDSNYGYTF

j_call: TRBJ2-3
clone_size: .
cdr3_length: 17
v_call: TRBV27
d_call: TRBD2
cdr3_nt: TGTGCCAGCAGTTTGGGACTAGCGGGAGTAGGCACAGATACGCAGTATTTT
cdr3_aa: CASSLGLAGVGTDTQYF

j_call: TRBJ2-3
clone_size: .
cdr3_length: 15
v_call: TRBV19
d_call: .
cdr3_nt: TGTGCCAGTAGCCCATCCAGGGCCTCCACAGATACGCAGTATTTT
cdr3_aa: CASSPSRASTDTQYF

j_call: TRBJ1-5
clone_size: .
cdr3_length: 13
v_call: TRBV2
d_call: .
cdr3_nt: TGTGCCAGCAGCGTCTATAGCAATCAGCCCCAGCATTTT
cdr3_aa: CASSVYSNQPQHF

j_call: TRBJ1-4
clone_size: .
cdr3_length: 16
v_call: TRBV28
d_call: TRBD1
cdr3_nt: TGTGCCAGCAGCCAGGACAGGGGAACAACTAATGAAAAACTGTTTTTT
cdr3_aa: CASSQDRGTTNEKLFF

j_call: TRBJ2-1
clone_size: .
cdr3_length: 17
v_call: TRBV3-1/TRBV3-2
d_call: TRBD2
cdr3_nt: TGTGCCAGCAGCCTCAGGACTAGTTCGAGCTCCTACAATGAGCAGTTCTTC
cdr3_aa: CASSLRTSSSSYNEQFF

j_call: TRBJ2-1
clone_size: once
cdr3_length: 13
v_call: TRBV12-3/TRBV12-4
d_call: .
cdr3_nt: TGTGCCAGCAGTTTTCGAGAGGGGGTAAGGCAGTTCTTC
cdr3_aa: CASSFREGVRQFF

j_call: TRBJ2-7
clone_size: .
cdr3_length: 15
v_call: TRBV2
d_call: TRBD2
cdr3_nt: TGTGCCAGCACCGGAGGAGGAGCGGGAGTCGGCGAGCAGTACTTC
cdr3_aa: CASTGGGAGVGEQYF

j_call: TRBJ2-7
clone_size: .
cdr3_length: 13
v_call: TRBV11-3
d_call: .
cdr3_nt: TGTGCCAGCAGCCGACAGAATTCCTACGAGCAGTACTTC
cdr3_aa: CASSRQNSYEQYF